This entry lists 5 T cell receptor beta chains sequenced from one sample in a study of CD8+ T cells in alopecia areata. Treatment denoted: oral pan-JAK inhibitor, 5-10 mg twice daily. Following RNA extraction, reverse transcription yielded cDNA that acted as the sequencing template. Sequencing was performed with immunoSEQ multiplex PCR; in TCRdb, only in-frame clones are kept and a portion is missing. The sample yields roughly 280,000 clones, 60% seen once. The material sequenced was CD4+ T cells sorted from blood, taken around week 54, from a patient treated with tofacitinib. These receptors all come from a human donor with alopecia areata.

This clone has just one count. The chain uses TRBV6-6 and TRBJ1-2; no definite D call. The CDR3 runs 15 residues. The germline V and J ends were trimmed by 7 bases and 4 bases, with 19 bases remaining between them. Germline values: CDR1 MNHNY, CDR2 SVGAGI (reference sequence). Written as DNA, the CDR3 is TGTGCCAGCACCTCCCCCCGCGGGCTTGGCTATGGCTACACCTTC. It codes for CASTSPRGLGYGYTF.

The V and J genes are TRBV30 and TRBJ1-2; D gene ambiguous. Germline CDR1 and CDR2: GTSNPN and SVGIG (reference sequence). The CDR3 consists of 11 residues. V was pared by 2 bases and J by 2 bases, with 3 bases between. The CDR3 loop reads CAWSLNYGYTF. The CDR3 region has the DNA TGTGCCTGGAGTTTAAACTATGGCTACACCTTC.

This chain joins TRBV19 and TRBJ2-7; 7 positions agree with TRBD1. V was clipped by 0 bases and J by 6 bases; unmatched bases: 2. Germline lookup yields CDR1 LNHDA and CDR2 SQIVND (reference sequence). CDR3 length: 13 amino acids. The CDR3 coding sequence is TGTGCCAGTAGTATAGAAGGGGGCGGCGAGCAGTACTTC. Its translation: CASSIEGGGEQYF.

This sequence joins TRBV11-2 and TRBJ2-7, with 10 bases that match TRBD2. The CDR3 contains 14 residues. The germline V gene has CDR1 SGHAT and CDR2 FQNNGV. Trimming cost V 5 bases and J 4 bases; bases outside gene matches: 5. CDR3 protein: CASSPTSGAYEQYF. The CDR3 DNA sequence: TGTGCCAGCAGCCCCACTAGCGGGGCTTACGAGCAGTACTTC.

V is TRBV10-3 and J is TRBJ2-7; possible D gene TRBD2, 5 bases. Trimming pared 0 bases from V and 1 base from J, leaving 10 bases between. Looked up from germline, CDR1 is ENHRY and CDR2 is SYGVKD. The CDR3 contains 15 residues. The CDR3 sequence: CAISESRRESYEQYF. CDR3 coding DNA: TGTGCCATCAGTGAGTCGAGAAGGGAGTCCTACGAGCAGTACTTC.